A single T cell receptor beta chain is shown here with its context. These data originate in a study of cytomegalovirus exposure and HLA in healthy donors. It was with 60 Vbeta and 13 Jbeta primers that the PCR ran. Sequencing used immunoSEQ multiplex PCR; TCRdb keeps in-frame clones, though not all of them. The sample consists of about 140,000 clones, less than 80% of them appearing once. The CDR3 length is 15 residues. Germline CDR1 and CDR2: SGHTA and FQGTGA. The V end lost 1 base, the J end lost 4 bases, and 14 bases lay between the germline ends. The genes are TRBV7-3 and TRBJ2-7, with a tentative D call TRBD1 (6 bases). The sample comprised PBMCs. This receptor was obtained from a middle-aged man in good health and CMV-seropositive. CDR3 bases: TGTGCCAGCAGCTTAAAACCTGGGGGCGAATACGAGCAGTACTTC. It is translated as CASSLKPGGEYEQYF.